This T cell receptor (beta chain) appears in the sequencing data of a study of OX40 agonist ivuxolimab in advanced cancers. Background on the whole study: Ivuxolimab, which targeted the costimulatory receptor OX40 (CD134), was an agonistic, fully human IgG2 monoclonal antibody. Prior anti-PD-1, anti-PD-L1 or anti-CTLA-4 therapy was permitted, and checkpoint inhibitors had been received by around 39% of dose-escalation patients. Of the approximately 54 dose-escalation patients, hepatocellular carcinoma was present in about 19, melanoma in around 15, renal cell carcinoma in 9 and head and neck cancer in 9. Peripheral TCRbeta sequencing was intended to test whether TCR sequence diversity was altered and clonal T-cell expansion was caused by ivuxolimab. The dose-escalation cohort was about 83% male with a mean age of about 58 years, ranging from roughly 20 to 80. The paper reports the monotherapy dose-escalation portion (N of about 47 patients) of the phase I ivuxolimab trial. Partial responses occurred in three dose-escalation patients: two with cutaneous melanoma and one with hepatocellular carcinoma. Intravenous ivuxolimab was administered to patients every 2 weeks at six dose levels: 0.01, 0.1, 0.3, 1.5, 3 and 10 mg/kg.

Broad study findings and their caveats: After ivuxolimab, more expanded clones were found on average in CD8+ T cells than in CD4+ T cells. The antigen specificity of the clonally expanded peripheral T cells was not determined. Clonal expansion of both CD4+ and CD8+ blood T cells was observed from baseline to week 6 at doses 0.1 to 3.0 mg/kg. Low levels of normalized T-cell clonal expansion were also seen in some nonresponding patients. In the 0.1-3.0 mg/kg groups, partial responders had among the lowest normalized peripheral clonal expansion, particularly in CD8+ T cells.

In regard to this clone: The antigen it binds to is not known. Nothing much larger sits one base from this clone, and base qualities are not available.

For sequencing of the TCRbeta CDR3 region, genomic DNA was extracted from the sorted cells. The immunoSEQ Assay was used for sequencing of TCRbeta CDR3 regions. This immuneACCESS table, as held by TCRdb, lists in-frame sequences with V and J called but not all clones. Of the missing ones, under half trace to an unresolved V gene in checked studies; the others have no known cause. For this sample the table gives around 65,000 clones, of which roughly 90% were detected only once. The top ten hold roughly 0.56% of the sample. The trial excluded patients who had a history of autoimmune disease or were on systemic immunosuppression. Peripheral blood for TCR sequencing was collected from all dose cohorts at baseline, on cycle 4 day 1, and on cycle 7 day 1. Samples were obtained from an open-label, multicenter, first-in-human phase I dose-escalation trial of ivuxolimab. Adults with locally advanced or metastatic head and neck squamous cell, hepatocellular, melanoma or renal cell carcinoma were enrolled in the trial. Before TCR sequencing, CD4+ and CD8+ T cells were separately sorted from peripheral blood.

The CDR3 covers 13 residues, taking in both the cysteine and the phenylalanine. The kept DNA is CDR3 alone, 39 bases in frame from the first base. Looking up the germline V gene yields CDR1 SGHVS and CDR2 FQNEAQ. V is reduced by 6 bases and J by 4 bases, leaving a spacing of 10 bases between them. This TCR was recovered from an adult with an advanced solid tumor such as melanoma, head and neck, liver or kidney cancer. The source was CD4+ or CD8+ T cells sorted from blood, collected in a trial of the OX40 agonist ivuxolimab. The sequence is built from TRBV7-8 and TRBJ2-1; TRBD2 is possibly the D segment (6 matching bases). The CDR3 is CASRLALYNEQFF. The DNA reads TGTGCCAGCAGACTAGCATTATACAATGAGCAGTTCTTC.